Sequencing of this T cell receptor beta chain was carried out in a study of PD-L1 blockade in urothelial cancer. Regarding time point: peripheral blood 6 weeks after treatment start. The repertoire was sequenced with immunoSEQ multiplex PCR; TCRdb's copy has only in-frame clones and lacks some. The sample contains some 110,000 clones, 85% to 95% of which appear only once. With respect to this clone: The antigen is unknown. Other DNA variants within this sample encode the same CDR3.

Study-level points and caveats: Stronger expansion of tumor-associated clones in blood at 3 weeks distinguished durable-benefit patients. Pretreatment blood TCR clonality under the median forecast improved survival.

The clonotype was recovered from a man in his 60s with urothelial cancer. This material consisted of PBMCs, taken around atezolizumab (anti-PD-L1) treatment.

As DNA, the CDR3 is TGCGCCAGCAGTAGCGGGCCCTACGAGCAGTACTTC. Protein product: CASSSGPYEQYF. V gene TRBV10-1 combines with J gene TRBJ2-7, with D tentatively TRBD2 (6 bases). V lost 5 bases and J 2 bases, leaving 7 bases between the germline ends. Germline assignment: CDR1 WNHNN and CDR2 SYGVQD (reference sequence). CDR3 length equals 12 residues.